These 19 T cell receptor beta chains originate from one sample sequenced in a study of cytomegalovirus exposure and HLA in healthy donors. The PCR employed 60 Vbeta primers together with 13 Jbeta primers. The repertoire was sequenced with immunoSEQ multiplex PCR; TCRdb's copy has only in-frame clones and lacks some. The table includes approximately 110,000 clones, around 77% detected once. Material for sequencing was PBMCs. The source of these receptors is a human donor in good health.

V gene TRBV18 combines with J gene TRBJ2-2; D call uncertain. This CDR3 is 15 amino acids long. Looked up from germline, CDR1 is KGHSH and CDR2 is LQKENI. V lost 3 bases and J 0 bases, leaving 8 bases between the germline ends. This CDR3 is CASSPVQPNTGELFF. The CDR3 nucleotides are TGTGCCAGCTCACCGGTACAGCCGAACACCGGGGAGCTGTTTTTT.

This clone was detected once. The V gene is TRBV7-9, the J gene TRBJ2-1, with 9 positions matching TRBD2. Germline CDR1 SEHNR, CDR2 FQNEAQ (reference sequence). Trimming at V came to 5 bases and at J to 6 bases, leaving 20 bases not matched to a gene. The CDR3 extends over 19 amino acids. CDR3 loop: CASSRGGGNGRAWGNEQFF. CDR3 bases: TGTGCCAGCAGCCGCGGGGGGGGGAACGGGAGGGCATGGGGCAATGAGCAGTTCTTC.

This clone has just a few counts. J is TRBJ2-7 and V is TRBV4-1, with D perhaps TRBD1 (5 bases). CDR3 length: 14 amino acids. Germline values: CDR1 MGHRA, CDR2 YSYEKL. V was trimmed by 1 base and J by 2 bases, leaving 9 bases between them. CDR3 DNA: TGCGCCAGCAGCCAAGCAGGGTTCACCTACGAGCAGTACTTC. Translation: CASSQAGFTYEQYF.

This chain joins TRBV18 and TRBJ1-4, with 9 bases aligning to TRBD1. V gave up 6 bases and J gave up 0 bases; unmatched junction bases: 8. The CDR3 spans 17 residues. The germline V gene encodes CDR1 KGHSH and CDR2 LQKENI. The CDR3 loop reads CASSSRQGVTTNEKLFF. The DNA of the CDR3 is TGTGCCAGCTCCTCGAGACAGGGGGTCACAACTAATGAAAAACTGTTTTTT.

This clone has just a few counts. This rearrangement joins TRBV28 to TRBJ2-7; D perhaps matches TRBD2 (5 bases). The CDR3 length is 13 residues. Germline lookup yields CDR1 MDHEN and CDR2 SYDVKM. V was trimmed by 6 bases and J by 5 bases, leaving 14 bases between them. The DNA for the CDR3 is TGTGCCAGCAGCCTTGGGAGCTGGGACGAGCAGTACTTC. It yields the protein CASSLGSWDEQYF. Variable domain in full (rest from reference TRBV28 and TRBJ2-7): DVKVTQSSRYLVKRTGEKVFLECVQDMDHENMFWYRQDPGLGLRLIYFSYDVKMKEKGDIPEGYSVSREKKERFSLILESASTNQTSMYLCASSLGSWDEQYFGPGTRLTVT.

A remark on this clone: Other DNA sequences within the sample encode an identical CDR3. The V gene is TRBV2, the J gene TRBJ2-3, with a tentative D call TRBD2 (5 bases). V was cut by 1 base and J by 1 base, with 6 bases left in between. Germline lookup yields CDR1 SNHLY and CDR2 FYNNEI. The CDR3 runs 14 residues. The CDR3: CASSEGGGTDTQYF. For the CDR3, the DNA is TGTGCCAGCAGTGAAGGGGGAGGCACAGATACGCAGTATTTT.

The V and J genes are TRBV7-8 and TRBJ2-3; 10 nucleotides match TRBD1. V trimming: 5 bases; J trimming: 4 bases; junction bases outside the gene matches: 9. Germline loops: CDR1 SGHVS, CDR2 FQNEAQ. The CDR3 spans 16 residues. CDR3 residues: CASSLRDRGQADTQYF. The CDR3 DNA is TGTGCCAGCAGCCTCCGGGACAGGGGCCAAGCAGATACGCAGTATTTT.

The CDR3 DNA reads TGTGCCAGCAGGGCCGACAGGACGGTCAATCAGCCCCAGCATTTT. Residues: CASRADRTVNQPQHF. The rearrangement uses TRBV2 and TRBJ1-5; D is perhaps TRBD1 (6 bases). Germline V gene lookup returns CDR1 SNHLY and CDR2 FYNNEI. The germline V and J ends were trimmed by 6 bases and 3 bases, with 15 bases remaining between them. The CDR3 extends over 15 amino acids. The whole variable domain, filled in from reference TRBV2 and TRBJ1-5, reads EPEVTQTPSHQVTQMGQEVILRCVPISNHLYFYWYRQILGQKVEFLVSFYNNEISEKSEIFDDQFSVERPDGSNFTLKIRSTKLEDSAMYFCASRADRTVNQPQHFGDGTRLSIL.

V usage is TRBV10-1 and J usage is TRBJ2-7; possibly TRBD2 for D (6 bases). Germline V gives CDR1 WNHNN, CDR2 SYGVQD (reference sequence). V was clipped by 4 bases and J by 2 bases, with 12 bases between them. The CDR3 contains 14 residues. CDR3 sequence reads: CASSAGGNPYEQYF. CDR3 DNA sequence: TGCGCCAGCAGTGCCGGCGGGAACCCCTACGAGCAGTACTTC.

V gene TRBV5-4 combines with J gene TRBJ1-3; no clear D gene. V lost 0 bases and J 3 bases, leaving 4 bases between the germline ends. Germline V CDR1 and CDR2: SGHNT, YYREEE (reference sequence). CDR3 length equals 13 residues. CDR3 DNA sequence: TGTGCCAGCAGCTTGGCCAATGGAAACACCATATATTTT. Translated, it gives CASSLANGNTIYF.

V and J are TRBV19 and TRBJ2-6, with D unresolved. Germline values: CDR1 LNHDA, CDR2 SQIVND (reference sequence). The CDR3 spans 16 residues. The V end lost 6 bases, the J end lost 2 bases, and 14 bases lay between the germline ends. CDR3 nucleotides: TGTGCCAGTAGAGAACATAGTCAGGCTGGGGCCAACGTCCTGACTTTC. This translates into CASREHSQAGANVLTF.

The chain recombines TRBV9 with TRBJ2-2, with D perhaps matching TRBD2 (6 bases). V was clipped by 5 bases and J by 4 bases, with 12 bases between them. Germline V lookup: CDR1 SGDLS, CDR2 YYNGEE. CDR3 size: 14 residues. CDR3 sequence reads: CASRGGPVTGELFF. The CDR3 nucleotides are TGTGCCAGCAGAGGAGGGCCGGTCACCGGGGAGCTGTTTTTT. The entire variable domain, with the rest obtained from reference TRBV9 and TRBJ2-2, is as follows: DSGVTQTPKHLITATGQRVTLRCSPRSGDLSVYWYQQSLDQGLQFLIQYYNGEERAKGNILERFSAQQFPDLHSELNLSSLELGDSALYFCASRGGPVTGELFFGEGSRLTVL.

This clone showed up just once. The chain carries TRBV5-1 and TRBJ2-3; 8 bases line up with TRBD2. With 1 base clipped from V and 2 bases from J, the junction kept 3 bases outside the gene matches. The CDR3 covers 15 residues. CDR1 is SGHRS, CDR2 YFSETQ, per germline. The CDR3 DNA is TGCGCCAGCAGCTTGACGGGAGGGAACACAGATACGCAGTATTTT. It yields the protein CASSLTGGNTDTQYF.

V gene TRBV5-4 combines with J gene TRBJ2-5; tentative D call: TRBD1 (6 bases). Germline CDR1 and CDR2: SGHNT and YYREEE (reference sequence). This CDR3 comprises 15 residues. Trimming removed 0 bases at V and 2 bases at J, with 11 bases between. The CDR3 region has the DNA TGTGCCAGCAGCTTGGGAACAGGGCATCAAGAGACCCAGTACTTC. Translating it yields CASSLGTGHQETQYF.

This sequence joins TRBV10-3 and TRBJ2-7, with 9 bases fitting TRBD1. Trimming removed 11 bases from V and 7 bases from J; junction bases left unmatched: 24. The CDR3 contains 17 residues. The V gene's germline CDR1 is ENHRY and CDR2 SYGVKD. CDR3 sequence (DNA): TGTGCCGTCACTACCACTTATAAGACGGGACAGGGCGGAGAGCAGTACTTC. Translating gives CAVTTTYKTGQGGEQYF.

The CDR3 sequence: CSVRQGASDEQFF. For the CDR3, the DNA is TGCAGCGTTAGACAGGGGGCTAGCGATGAGCAGTTCTTC. This chain joins TRBV29-1 and TRBJ2-1, with 10 bases aligning to TRBD1. V shed 5 bases, J shed 8 bases, and the junction held 6 bases outside the gene matches. The CDR3 is made up of 13 amino acids. Germline V gene data show CDR1 as SQVTM and CDR2 as ANQGSEA.

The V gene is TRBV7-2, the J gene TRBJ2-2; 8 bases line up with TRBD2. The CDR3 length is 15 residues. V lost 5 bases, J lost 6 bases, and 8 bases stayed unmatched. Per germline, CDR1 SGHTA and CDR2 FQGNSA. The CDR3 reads CASSQTGTSPGELFF. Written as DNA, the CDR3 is TGTGCCAGCAGCCAAACCGGGACTAGTCCCGGGGAGCTGTTTTTT.

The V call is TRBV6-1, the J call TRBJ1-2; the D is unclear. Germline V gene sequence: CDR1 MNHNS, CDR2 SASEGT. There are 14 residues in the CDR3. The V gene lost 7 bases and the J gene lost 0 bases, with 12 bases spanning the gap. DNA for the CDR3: TGTGCCAGCACCCCCCGGGTCGCTAACTATGGCTACACCTTC. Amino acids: CASTPRVANYGYTF.

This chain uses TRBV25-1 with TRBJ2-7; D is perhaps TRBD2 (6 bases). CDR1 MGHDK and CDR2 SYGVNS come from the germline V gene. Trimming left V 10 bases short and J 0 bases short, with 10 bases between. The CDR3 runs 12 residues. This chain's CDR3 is CATEGSSYEQYF. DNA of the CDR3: TGTGCCACGGAGGGGTCCTCCTACGAGCAGTACTTC.